The clone carrying this TCR beta chain was counted between two and nine times. Antigen unknown. The data stem from a study of vaccination and CD4 T cells after COVID-19. Study overall: The cells in question were stimulated using overlapping spike peptides derived from SARS-CoV-2, HCoV-NL63, HCoV-OC43 and HCoV-229E.

Treatment defined: roughly 11-day PBMC culture with coronavirus spike peptide pools or control peptides (ViraFEST assay). Pre-COVID-19 pandemic sampling (2011-2018) yielded the unexposed donor's CD4+ T cells. Oncomine TCR Beta short-read sequencing was applied to DNA from cultured CD4+ T cells. Extraction of genomic DNA was performed on cultured CD4+ T cells. TCRdb used MiXCR to reprocess the PCR reads, holding one entry per CDR3 protein. The repertoire holds about 10,000 distinct CDR3 sequences, approximately 29% seen once, with 11% to 15% in the top ten. Germline CDR1 is GTSNPN and CDR2 is SVGIG (reference sequence). The CDR3 is 12 residues long. The germline V and J ends were trimmed by 3 bases and 10 bases, with 13 bases remaining between them.

This TCR was recovered from a human donor in good health. The chain is built from TRBV30 and TRBJ2-1; D gene unclear. The sample comprised CD4+ T cells from blood, cultured in vitro. DNA of the CDR3: TGTGCCTGGAGGCTTGGCAACCCGGAGCAGTTCTTC. Translating gives CAWRLGNPEQFF.